The 12 T cell receptor beta chains reported below all come from one sample, sequenced in a study of cytomegalovirus exposure and HLA in healthy donors listed by TCRdb under 2017. Libraries were constructed by the immunoSEQ multiplex PCR assay. A mixture of 60 forward primers for TCR Vbeta segments and 13 reverse primers for TCR Jbeta segments was used in the multiplex PCR. The source is immuneACCESS, and TCRdb retained only in-frame sequences with V and J called. Part of the clones is not carried over; for the studies checked, unresolved V genes explain less than half of this, and the remainder is unexplained. The sample table holds some 65,000 clones, of which more than 75% were seen once. In total, the top ten clones hold under 3% of the sample. The sequenced sample consisted of PBMCs. The source is a girl between 5 and 17 years old in good health and CMV-seropositive.

The chain joins TRBV4-3 to TRBJ2-1; 7 bases line up with TRBD1. The CDR3 is made up of 18 amino acids. Germline V gene sequence: CDR1 LGHNA, CDR2 YSLEER. With V trimmed by 0 bases and J by 0 bases, 8 bases remained unmatched. In DNA form, the CDR3 reads TGCGCCAGCAGCCAAGATAGGGGACAGAGGAGCTCCTACAATGAGCAGTTCTTC. This codes for CASSQDRGQRSSYNEQFF.

V is TRBV7-9 and J is TRBJ2-5; D is uncertain. V was trimmed by 2 bases and J by 5 bases, leaving 9 bases between them. CDR1 is SEHNR and CDR2 is FQNEAQ in the germline V gene (reference sequence). The CDR3 runs 13 residues. CDR3 in amino acids: CASSLRVRETQYF. The DNA for the CDR3 is TGTGCCAGCAGCTTAAGAGTCCGCGAGACCCAGTACTTC.

Here the CDR3 DNA reads TGTGCCAGCAGTGTCAAGATTAGCGGGACAGAGCAGTTCTTC. It codes for CASSVKISGTEQFF. This chain joins TRBV6-6 and TRBJ2-1; 8 nucleotides agree with TRBD2. The germline CDR1 and CDR2 sequences are MNHNY and SVGAGI (reference sequence). The CDR3 runs 14 residues. V shed 5 bases and J 10 bases; nucleotides not matched to a gene: 10.

This clone turned up a few times. The chain uses TRBV6-1 and TRBJ1-1; a weak D match, TRBD1 (6 bases). CDR3 length: 14 residues. Germline V gene sequence: CDR1 MNHNS, CDR2 SASEGT. V dropped 2 bases and J dropped 3 bases, with 10 bases sitting between them. CDR3 loop: CASSEQGPDTEAFF. DNA for the CDR3: TGTGCCAGCAGTGAACAGGGGCCGGACACTGAAGCTTTCTTT.

This clone has only one observation. The chain links TRBV29-1 to TRBJ2-1, with TRBD1 identical over 7 bases. The CDR3 spans 14 residues. The J segment lost 6 bases and the V segment lost 4 bases, leaving 9 bases of the junction unmatched. Looked up from germline, CDR1 is SQVTM and CDR2 is ANQGSEA. The CDR3 loop reads CSVGHRDSPNEQFF. For the CDR3, the DNA is TGCAGCGTTGGTCACCGGGACAGCCCCAATGAGCAGTTCTTC.

This chain links TRBV18 with TRBJ1-1, with 9 bases aligning to TRBD1. Trimming at V came to 5 bases and at J to 5 bases, leaving 6 bases not matched to a gene. CDR1 KGHSH and CDR2 LQKENI come from the germline V gene. This CDR3 has 14 amino acids. The CDR3 DNA follows: TGTGCCAGCTCAGGGGACAGGGAGGGGACTGAAGCTTTCTTT. Translation gives CASSGDREGTEAFF.

The chain joins TRBV11-3 to TRBJ2-7; 7 bases agree with TRBD1. Germline loops: CDR1 SGHNT, CDR2 YENEEA. The V segment lost 5 bases and the J segment 3 bases; nucleotides outside the gene matches: 7. The CDR3 length is 14 residues. Here the CDR3 DNA reads TGTGCCAGCAGCCCCGGGACAGCAGGCTACGAGCAGTACTTC. Its translation is CASSPGTAGYEQYF.

In this sample, this clone turned up once. The gene calls are TRBV29-1 and TRBJ2-7; TRBD2 is a possible D gene (6 bases). The CDR3 spans 13 residues. Germline V gene sequence: CDR1 SQVTM, CDR2 ANQGSEA. V was shortened by 1 base and J by 4 bases, with 11 bases between the two germline ends. The CDR3 loop reads CSVEGGGRYEQYF. In DNA form, the CDR3 reads TGCAGCGTTGAAGGGGGAGGTAGATACGAGCAGTACTTC.

The chain employs TRBV6-5 and TRBJ2-1; perhaps TRBD1 as D (6 bases). Between the trimmed V and J ends, which lost 2 bases and 1 base, there was a span of 12 bases. CDR3 size: 16 residues. Germline values: CDR1 MNHEY, CDR2 SVGAGI. Here the CDR3 reads CASSYTGFGSYNEQFF. The CDR3 coding sequence is TGTGCCAGCAGTTACACAGGGTTTGGGTCCTACAATGAGCAGTTCTTC.

The count of this clone is one. The chain employs TRBV25-1 and TRBJ2-1, with D possibly being TRBD2 (5 bases). The germline gives CDR1 MGHDK, CDR2 SYGVNS. Trimming pared 4 bases from V and 10 bases from J, leaving 17 bases between. CDR3 length equals 14 residues. The CDR3 nucleotides read TGTGCCAGCAGTGGGGAGCGTGGCGCGAGGGAGCAGTTCTTC. This gives the protein CASSGERGAREQFF. Complete variable domain (other parts from reference TRBV25-1 and TRBJ2-1): EADIYQTPRYLVIGTGKKITLECSQTMGHDKMYWYQQDPGMELHLIHYSYGVNSTEKGDLSSESTVSRIRTEHFPLTLESARPSHTSQYLCASSGERGAREQFFGPGTRLTVL.

This clone was observed once. The chain combines TRBV7-8 with TRBJ1-5; perhaps TRBD1 as D (5 bases). This CDR3 is 14 amino acids long. CDR1 SGHVS and CDR2 FQNEAQ come from the germline V gene. V lost 5 bases and J 4 bases, leaving 12 bases between the germline ends. CDR3 bases: TGTGCCAGCAGCCCTACGGACACTAATCAGCCCCAGCATTTT. Amino acids: CASSPTDTNQPQHF.

This chain connects TRBV11-1 to TRBJ1-2; D is unclear. The V gene's germline CDR1 is SGHAT and CDR2 FQDESV (reference sequence). Between the trimmed V and J ends, which lost 5 bases and 6 bases, there was a span of 7 bases. The CDR3 contains 11 residues. The CDR3 sequence: CASSAGDGYTF. In DNA, the CDR3 is TGTGCCAGCAGCGCGGGAGATGGCTACACCTTC.